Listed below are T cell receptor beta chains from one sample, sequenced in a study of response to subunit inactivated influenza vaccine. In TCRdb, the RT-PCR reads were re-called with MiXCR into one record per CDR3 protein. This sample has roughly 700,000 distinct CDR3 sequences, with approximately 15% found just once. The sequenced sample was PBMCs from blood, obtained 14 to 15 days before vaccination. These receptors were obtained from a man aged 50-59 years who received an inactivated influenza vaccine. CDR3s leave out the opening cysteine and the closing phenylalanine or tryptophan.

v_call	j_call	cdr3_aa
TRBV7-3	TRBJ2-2	ASSLSRERTGELF
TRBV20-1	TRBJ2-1	SARDLPRSLRNEQF
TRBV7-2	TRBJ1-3	ASSLYAQISGNTIY
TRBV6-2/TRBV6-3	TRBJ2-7	ASSYSWRGAYEQY
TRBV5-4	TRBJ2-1	ASSKTGLANEQF
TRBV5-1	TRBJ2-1	ASSQDSSNEQF
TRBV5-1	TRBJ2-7	ASSDPGQGGYEQY
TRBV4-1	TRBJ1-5	ASSQDVQSNQPQH
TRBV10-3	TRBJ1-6	ANPRVGDSPLH
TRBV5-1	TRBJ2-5	ASSLMVAGGFETQY
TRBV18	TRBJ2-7	ASSPGLGQVGVYEQY
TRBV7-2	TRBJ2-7	ASSLAEGVRGQFSYEQY
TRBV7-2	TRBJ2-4	ASSPGQGGKNIQY
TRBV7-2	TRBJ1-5	ASSRDGVNQPQH
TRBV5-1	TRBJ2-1	ASSGPPGWF
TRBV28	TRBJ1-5	ASSFRQGLVNQPQH
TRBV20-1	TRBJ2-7	SAAVSWEQY
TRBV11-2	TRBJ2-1	ASSLVAGDNNEQF
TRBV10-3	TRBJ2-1	AISESWTSLNEQF
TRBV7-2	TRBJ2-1	ASSSLGGYNEQF
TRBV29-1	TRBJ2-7	SVYSGYEQY
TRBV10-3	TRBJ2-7	AISDEHKSSYEQY
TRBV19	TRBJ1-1	ASRTVRGENTEAF
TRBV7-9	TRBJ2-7	ASSLEQSPWQY
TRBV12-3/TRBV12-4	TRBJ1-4	ASSPAPGQGNEKLF
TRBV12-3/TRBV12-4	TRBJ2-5	ASSLEGGNQETQY